These 16 T cell receptor beta chains were sequenced from one sample in a study of blood T cells in healthy people across ages. A J-beta primer mix and a sample-barcoded 5' primer were used in a second PCR of roughly 7 to 12 cycles. MiXCR, run by TCRdb on the 5' RACE reads, gives a single entry per CDR3 protein. The data show hundreds of thousands of distinct CDR3 sequences, around 54% seen once. The sequenced material came from blood. These receptors originate from a man aged 55 to 69 in good health.

V gene TRBV18 combines with J gene TRBJ2-3; D tentatively reads TRBD1 or TRBD2 (5 bases each). Germline CDR1 reads KGHSH; CDR2 reads LQKENI. The CDR3 length is 16 residues. Between the trimmed V and J ends, which lost 6 bases and 0 bases, there was a span of 16 bases. CDR3 DNA: TGTGCCAGCTCCCGCTCCGGGACGGATAGCACAGATACGCAGTATTTT. Encoded protein: CASSRSGTDSTDTQYF.

The chain employs TRBV4-2 and TRBJ1-2; 7 bases are a match to TRBD1. J was trimmed by 8 bases and V by 1 base; bases with no gene match: 10. Germline lookup yields CDR1 LGHNA and CDR2 YNFKEQ. CDR3 length: 15 amino acids. The CDR3 spells CASSQGGTAELGYTF. The CDR3 DNA follows: TGTGCCAGCAGCCAAGGAGGGACAGCTGAGTTAGGCTACACCTTC.

The DNA for the CDR3 is TGCAGTGCCTTCTGTGGGAGTGTCTACAATGAGCAGTTCTTC. It yields the protein CSAFCGSVYNEQFF. The rearrangement links TRBV20-1 to TRBJ2-1, with a possible D match to TRBD2 (5 bases). The CDR3 spans 14 residues. From germline, CDR1 is DFQATT and CDR2 SNEGSKA (reference sequence). Trimming left V 6 bases short and J 3 bases short, with 15 bases between.

This chain uses TRBV18 with TRBJ1-4; the match to TRBD1 covers 7 bases. V was clipped by 3 bases and J by 4 bases; unmatched bases: 5. The germline V gene has CDR1 KGHSH and CDR2 LQKENI. The CDR3 is made up of 15 amino acids. The CDR3 DNA is TGTGCCAGCTCACCGGGGACAGACTATAATGAAAAACTGTTTTTT. Translated, it gives CASSPGTDYNEKLFF.

Written as DNA, the CDR3 is TGTGCCAGCAGCGGGGCGGAAGGGGTGGGTGGCTACACCTTC. Translation: CASSGAEGVGGYTF. This rearrangement joins TRBV7-2 to TRBJ1-2; maybe TRBD1 (5 bases). The CDR3 runs 14 residues. Germline loops: CDR1 SGHTA, CDR2 FQGNSA. Trimming left V 5 bases short and J 7 bases short, with 17 bases between. Using reference TRBV7-2 and TRBJ1-2 for the parts outside the CDR3, the full variable domain is GAGVSQSPSNKVTEKGKDVELRCDPISGHTALYWYRQSLGQGLEFLIYFQGNSAPDKSGLPSDRFSAERTGGSVSTLTIQRTQQEDSAVYLCASSGAEGVGGYTFGSGTRLTVV.

The chain combines TRBV9 with TRBJ1-2; TRBD1 agrees at 7 bases. V was pared by 3 bases and J by 5 bases, with 7 bases of the junction left unmatched. CDR3 length: 14 residues. Germline CDR1 SGDLS, CDR2 YYNGEE. The CDR3 nucleotides read TGTGCCAGCAGCGCTCGGTGGACAGGTTATGGCTACACCTTC. Translation: CASSARWTGYGYTF.

The rearrangement uses TRBV4-2 and TRBJ2-1; 12 positions agree with TRBD2. This CDR3 has 15 amino acids. V dropped 4 bases and J dropped 7; count of bases not matched to a gene: 5. Germline V gene sequence: CDR1 LGHNA, CDR2 YNFKEQ. CDR3 DNA sequence: TGTGCCAGCAGCCGACTAGCGGGGGCGTTAAATGAGCAGTTCTTC. As protein: CASSRLAGALNEQFF.

The rearrangement joins TRBV3-1 to TRBJ2-3, with 9 bases identical to TRBD1. Trimming took 3 bases from V and 7 from J; bases not matched to a gene: 5. The CDR3 is made up of 14 amino acids. Germline assignment: CDR1 LGHDT and CDR2 YNNKEL (reference sequence). CDR3 region: CASSQGTGRYTQYF. The CDR3 DNA is TGTGCCAGCAGCCAGGGGACAGGGAGGTATACGCAGTATTTT.

V usage is TRBV10-3 and J usage is TRBJ2-7; D unclear. V was pared by 4 bases and J by 7 bases, with 14 bases between. The germline gives CDR1 ENHRY, CDR2 SYGVKD. The CDR3 has 13 residues. The CDR3 here is CAISAGEVGEQYF. CDR3 nucleotide sequence: TGTGCCATCAGTGCTGGTGAGGTGGGTGAGCAGTACTTC.

This clonotype was counted a few times. The chain uses TRBV7-2 and TRBJ1-4, with D unresolved. V was clipped by 5 bases and J by 6 bases, with 10 bases between them. The CDR3 runs 13 residues. Germline V gene lookup returns CDR1 SGHTA and CDR2 FQGNSA. The CDR3 loop reads CASSLIRYEKLFF. CDR3 nucleotide sequence: TGTGCCAGCAGCCTCATAAGATATGAAAAACTGTTTTTT.

The chain links TRBV6-6 to TRBJ1-1; unclear D gene. The CDR3 is 14 amino acids. The germline V gene encodes CDR1 MNHNY and CDR2 SVGAGI (reference sequence). Trimming removed 5 bases at V and 1 base at J, with 11 bases between. CDR3 residues: CASSGIRSNTEAFF. The CDR3 DNA reads as TGTGCCAGCAGTGGAATCCGCTCGAACACTGAAGCTTTCTTT.

The rearrangement joins TRBV7-2 to TRBJ2-7; 10 positions agree with TRBD2. CDR3 size: 13 residues. Losses at the gene ends were 5 bases for V and 10 bases for J; bases not matched to a gene: 8. CDR1 and CDR2 from the germline V gene are SGHTA and FQGNSA. The CDR3 nucleotides are TGTGCCAGCAGCCAAGTGGTAGCGGGGGGCCAGTACTTC. This sequence encodes CASSQVVAGGQYF.

The chain links TRBV28 to TRBJ2-5; TRBD1 might be the D (5 bases). The tail of the sequence fits TRBJ2-7 better, so the J call may be wrong. The CDR3 runs 11 residues. CDR1 MDHEN and CDR2 SYDVKM come from the germline V gene. DNA of the CDR3: TGTGCCAGCGGACAAACCTACGAGCAGTACTTC. It is translated as CASGQTYEQYF.

V gene TRBV3-1 combines with J gene TRBJ1-2, with D unclear. Germline-derived CDR1 and CDR2 are LGHDT and YNNKEL (reference sequence). Trimming took off 3 bases at V and 1 base at J, with 6 bases between the two ends. The CDR3 has 13 amino acids. CDR3 nucleotides: TGTGCCAGCAGCCAGAACAGTAACTATGGCTACACCTTC. It is translated as CASSQNSNYGYTF.

Only a few counts were recorded for this clonotype. The chain uses TRBV20-1 and TRBJ2-1; no reliable D call. This CDR3 spans 15 amino acids. Germline assignment: CDR1 DFQATT and CDR2 SNEGSKA (reference sequence). V lost 0 bases, J lost 4 bases, and 13 bases lay in between. Here the CDR3 DNA reads TGCAGTGCTAGAGACCCCGGAACAGCTTACAATGAGCAGTTCTTC. It is translated as CSARDPGTAYNEQFF.

This chain uses TRBV11-2 with TRBJ2-5; 9 bases map to TRBD2. The CDR3 is 16 amino acids. V shed 5 bases, J shed 0 bases, and the junction held 7 bases outside the gene matches. Germline V gene sequence: CDR1 SGHAT, CDR2 FQNNGV. DNA for the CDR3: TGTGCCAGCAGCCGACCTAGCGGGGCCTACCAAGAGACCCAGTACTTC. Protein product: CASSRPSGAYQETQYF.